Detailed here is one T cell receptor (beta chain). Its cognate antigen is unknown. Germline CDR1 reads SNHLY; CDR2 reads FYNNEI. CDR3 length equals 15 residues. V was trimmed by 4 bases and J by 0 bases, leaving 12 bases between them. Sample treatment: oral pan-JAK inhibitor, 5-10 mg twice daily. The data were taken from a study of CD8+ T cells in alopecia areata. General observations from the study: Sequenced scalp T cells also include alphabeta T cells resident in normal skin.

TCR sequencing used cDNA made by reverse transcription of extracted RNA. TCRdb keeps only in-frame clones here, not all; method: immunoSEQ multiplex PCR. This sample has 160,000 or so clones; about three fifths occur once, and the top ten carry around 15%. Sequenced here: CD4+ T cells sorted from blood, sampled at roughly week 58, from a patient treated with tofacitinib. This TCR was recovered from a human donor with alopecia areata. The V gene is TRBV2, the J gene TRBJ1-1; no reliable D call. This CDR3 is CASSARKLMNTEAFF. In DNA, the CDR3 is TGTGCCAGCAGTGCACGGAAGTTAATGAACACTGAAGCTTTCTTT. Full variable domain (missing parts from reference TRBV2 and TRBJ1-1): EPEVTQTPSHQVTQMGQEVILRCVPISNHLYFYWYRQILGQKVEFLVSFYNNEISEKSEIFDDQFSVERPDGSNFTLKIRSTKLEDSAMYFCASSARKLMNTEAFFGQGTRLTVV.